This T cell receptor beta chain was captured by sequencing in a study of graft-versus-host responses after intestinal transplantation (dated by TCRdb to 2020 to 2022). Looking at the study overall: The transplants that recipients got were multivisceral, liver-intestinal, or isolated intestinal. Donor T cell macrochimerism was defined as a peak of at least 4% donor T cells among recipient peripheral blood mononuclear cells. Every recipient was given anti-thymocyte globulin induction, then maintenance tacrolimus and steroids for approximately 3 years. To identify alloreactive clones, pre-transplant mixed lymphocyte reaction products were sequenced and compared with unstimulated pre-transplant donor and recipient T cells. Rather than going through the commercial service, samples from a few later patients were sequenced in-house on an Illumina MiSeq and processed with MiXCR. Bulk TCR-beta CDR3 sequencing was used to track graft-versus-host and host-versus-graft alloreactive T cell clones in the graft, circulation and bone marrow after intestinal transplantation. A cohort of 24 intestinal transplant recipients, including one retransplant, was enrolled, and a few patients lacking pretransplant specimens were excluded. Findings and caveats that apply to the study as a whole: Peak levels of circulating GvH clones were associated with declines in HvG clones early after transplant. The conclusions were limited by the relatively low number and heterogeneity of the intestinal transplant patients. High GvH to HvG T cell clonal ratios were observed in the allografts of patients with donor T cell macrochimerism. GvH clones were found in recipient bone marrow, and some of the GvH clones appeared earlier in ileal mucosa or blood, which is consistent with an intestinal mucosal origin.

About this clone: Its binding antigen is unknown. Per-base quality was not reported, and no clone a single base away is much larger than it.

Library preparation used the immunoSEQ multiplex PCR assay. Adaptive Biotechnologies carried out high-throughput TCR-beta CDR3 sequencing of genomic DNA for most patients. On the authors' methods: Adaptive's ImmunoSEQ software was the source of the TCR sequencing data for 18 patients, while three other patients were processed with MiXCR and VDJtools. CDR3 nucleotide sequences shared between donor and recipient were removed because the origin of such sequences could not be assigned. To count as alloreactive, a clone needed at least 2-fold expansion over unstimulated cells and a minimum CFSE-low frequency of 0.002% (template counts) or 0.001% (read counts). Clones detected in sequenced pre-transplant spleen, lymph node, or MLR CFSE-low populations of the donor or recipient were defined as mappable. Cumulative frequency of alloreactive clones was calculated as a percentage of all sequences weighted by copy number. The clones in this table, taken by TCRdb from immuneACCESS, are in-frame only. Not every clone is retained; where verified, under half of the shortfall comes from an unresolved V gene, and the cause of the rest is unknown. V, J and clone size are taken as reported in that table, and D and trimming were inferred from the DNA itself. This sample is represented by fewer than 10,000 clones; about 75% of them were singletons. The ten largest clones capture 20% of the sample.

Intraepithelial and lamina propria lymphocytes were isolated from graft specimens using dithiothreitol, EDTA incubations and collagenase D digestion. Bulk TCR-beta sequencing was performed on serial intestinal graft biopsy specimens collected as late as 600 days after transplant. There are 15 amino acids in the CDR3, from cysteine to phenylalanine inclusive. Only CDR3 DNA is held: 45 bases, read in frame from base 1. V drops 2 bases and J drops 5 bases, leaving 15 bases in between. Reading the germline V gene (reference sequence) gives CDR1 SEHNR and CDR2 FQNEAQ. The input for sequencing was ileum tissue, taken about 440 days after intestinal transplantation. The receptor was isolated from a human patient who received an intestinal transplant, so some T cells may come from the graft donor. This chain joins TRBV7-9 to TRBJ1-2; the D gene is not confidently resolved. The DNA sequence reads TGTGCCAGCAGCTTAACGGCAAGCCCCATATATGGCTACACCTTC. This encodes CASSLTASPIYGYTF.